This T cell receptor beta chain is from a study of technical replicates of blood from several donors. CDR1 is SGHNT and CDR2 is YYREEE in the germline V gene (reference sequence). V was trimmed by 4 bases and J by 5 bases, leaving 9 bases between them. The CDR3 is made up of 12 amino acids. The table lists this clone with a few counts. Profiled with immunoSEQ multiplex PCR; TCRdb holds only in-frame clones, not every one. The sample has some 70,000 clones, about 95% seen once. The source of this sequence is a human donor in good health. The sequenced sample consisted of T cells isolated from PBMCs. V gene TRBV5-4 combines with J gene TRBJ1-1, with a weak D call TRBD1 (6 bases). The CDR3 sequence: CASSAGTTEAFF. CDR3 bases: TGTGCCAGCAGCGCCGGGACAACTGAAGCTTTCTTT. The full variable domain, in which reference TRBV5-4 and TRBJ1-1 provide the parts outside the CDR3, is ETGVTQSPTHLIKTRGQQVTLRCSSQSGHNTVSWYQQALGQGPQFIFQYYREEENGRGNFPPRFSGLQFPNYSSELNVNALELDDSALYLCASSAGTTEAFFGQGTRLTVV.